This TCR beta chain was identified during a study of beta chain features in type 1 diabetes. Study observations and caveats: Researchers report that Type 1 diabetes patients had moderately but significantly shorter TCRB CDR3s across all four CD4+ subsets.

What was sequenced were expressed TCRB transcripts, since all of the isolated RNA had been reverse transcribed. Using immunoSEQ multiplex PCR, the repertoire was profiled, and TCRdb retains in-frame clones only, with some absent. The sample includes around 50,000 clones, roughly 47% of them seen just once. The germline gives CDR1 SGHDT, CDR2 YYEEEE. Trimming took 4 bases from V and 0 from J, leaving 14 bases between them. This CDR3 has 15 amino acids. With regard to this clone: The antigen is not known.

The chain couples TRBV5-6 to TRBJ2-7; tentative D call: TRBD2 (6 bases). The receptor was isolated from a man aged 25-45 years with type 1 diabetes. Specimen: stem cell memory CD4+ T cells from blood. Here the CDR3 reads CASSGAGTPSYEQYF. CDR3 coding DNA: TGTGCCAGCAGCGGGGCCGGGACTCCCTCCTACGAGCAGTACTTC. Complete variable domain (other parts from reference TRBV5-6 and TRBJ2-7): DAGVTQSPTHLIKTRGQQVTLRCSPKSGHDTVSWYQQALGQGPQFIFQYYEEEERQRGNFPDRFSGHQFPNYSSELNVNALLLGDSALYLCASSGAGTPSYEQYFGPGTRLTVT.